Following are 17 T cell receptor beta chains from one sample sequenced in a study of cytomegalovirus exposure and HLA in healthy donors (dated by TCRdb to 2016 to 2017). The library relied on the immunoSEQ multiplex PCR assay. For the multiplex PCR, a mixture combining 60 forward primers for TCR Vbeta segments and 13 reverse primers for TCR Jbeta segments was used. Not all clones reach the TCRdb copy of this immuneACCESS table, which keeps in-frame sequences only. Checked studies attribute under half of the gap to unresolved V genes and leave the rest unexplained. The sample has 150,000 to 200,000 clones on record, 84% of them singletons. Together, the top ten hold 0.35% to 0.4% of the sample. The sample consisted of PBMCs. Receptors were obtained from a boy aged 2 to 9 in good health and CMV-seronegative.

This chain connects TRBV5-1 to TRBJ2-3; 13 nucleotides line up with TRBD2. The CDR3 spans 20 residues. Germline CDR1 is SGHRS and CDR2 is YFSETQ. The V segment lost 0 bases and the J segment 0 bases; nucleotides outside the gene matches: 10. CDR3 sequence: CASSLDLGGTSGTSTDTQYF. Here the CDR3 DNA reads TGCGCCAGCAGCTTGGATTTAGGCGGGACTAGCGGGACGAGCACAGATACGCAGTATTTT.

This clone was found a few times. This rearrangement joins TRBV5-1 to TRBJ2-5, with 9 bases fitting TRBD1. Germline trimming cut 0 bases from V and 4 bases from J; bases unmatched to any gene: 1. The CDR3 is made up of 14 amino acids. Germline CDR1 is SGHRS and CDR2 is YFSETQ. The CDR3 here is CASSLGQGVETQYF. The CDR3 DNA follows: TGCGCCAGCAGCTTGGGACAGGGGGTAGAGACCCAGTACTTC.

This clone was picked up one time. The J gene is TRBJ2-1, the V gene TRBV7-2; 15 bases map to TRBD2. The CDR3 is 17 amino acids. In germline, CDR1 is SGHTA, CDR2 FQGNSA. Losses at the gene ends were 5 bases for V and 9 bases for J; bases not matched to a gene: 11. The CDR3: CASSPWGLAGGGGEQFF. DNA for the CDR3: TGTGCCAGCAGCCCGTGGGGACTAGCGGGAGGTGGTGGTGAGCAGTTCTTC.

The gene calls are TRBV7-2 and TRBJ1-1; a possible D gene is TRBD1 (6 bases). There are 15 residues in the CDR3. The V end was cut by 5 bases, the J end by 0 bases, with 13 bases between. Germline V lookup: CDR1 SGHTA, CDR2 FQGNSA. The CDR3 loop is CASSRGTGMNTEAFF. As DNA, the CDR3 is TGTGCCAGCAGCCGAGGAACAGGGATGAACACTGAAGCTTTCTTT.

In its sample, this clone was seen a few times. V is TRBV12-5 and J is TRBJ1-1, with TRBD1 as a possible D gene (5 bases). V was trimmed by 0 bases and J by 3 bases, leaving 23 bases between them. The CDR3 is 19 amino acids. CDR1 and CDR2 from the germline V gene are LGHNT and FRNRAP. The CDR3 coding sequence is TGTGCTAGTGGTTTGGTAAGAAGGGGAATCCTTCCTTATGACACTGAAGCTTTCTTT. It is translated as CASGLVRRGILPYDTEAFF.

V and J are TRBV7-2 and TRBJ2-1; 14 bases match TRBD2. Per the germline V gene, CDR1 is SGHTA and CDR2 is FQGNSA. V was clipped by 5 bases and J by 7 bases; unmatched bases: 7. The CDR3 runs to 16 residues. DNA for the CDR3: TGTGCCAGCAGCGGGCGGGGACTAGCGGGAGTGAATGAGCAGTTCTTC. It specifies CASSGRGLAGVNEQFF. Filled out from reference TRBV7-2 and TRBJ2-1, the complete variable domain reads GAGVSQSPSNKVTEKGKDVELRCDPISGHTALYWYRQSLGQGLEFLIYFQGNSAPDKSGLPSDRFSAERTGGSVSTLTIQRTQQEDSAVYLCASSGRGLAGVNEQFFGPGTRLTVL.

The chain recombines TRBV5-6 with TRBJ1-2; D call uncertain. CDR1 is SGHDT, CDR2 YYEEEE, per germline. With 0 bases removed from V and 4 bases from J, the gap between germline ends came to 7 bases. This CDR3 has 13 amino acids. CDR3 in amino acids: CASSLAASYGYTF. The CDR3 DNA reads as TGTGCCAGCAGCTTGGCCGCTAGCTATGGCTACACCTTC.

V gene TRBV10-1 combines with J gene TRBJ2-3; D gene uncertain. Germline CDR1 WNHNN, CDR2 SYGVQD (reference sequence). The CDR3 length is 15 residues. With 3 bases removed from V and 2 bases from J, the gap between germline ends came to 12 bases. In DNA form, the CDR3 reads TGCGCCAGCAGTGATTCCTCCCCCTCCACAGATACGCAGTATTTT. It yields the protein CASSDSSPSTDTQYF.

This sequence joins TRBV2 and TRBJ2-3; 12 bases map to TRBD2. The V gene's germline CDR1 is SNHLY and CDR2 FYNNEI. V lost 0 bases, J lost 4 bases, and 8 bases stayed unmatched. This CDR3 is built from 18 residues. CDR3 in amino acids: CASSEARSSGRASDTQYF. CDR3 in DNA: TGTGCCAGCAGTGAAGCTAGGTCTAGCGGGAGGGCCTCAGATACGCAGTATTTT.

This chain connects TRBV10-1 to TRBJ1-5, with 9 bases fitting TRBD1. J lost 9 bases, V lost 4 bases, and 4 bases had no gene match. CDR3 length equals 13 residues. The V gene's germline CDR1 is WNHNN and CDR2 SYGVQD (reference sequence). DNA of the CDR3: TGCGCCAGCAGTGTGGGACAGGGTCTGCCCCAGCATTTT. This encodes CASSVGQGLPQHF.

The chain carries TRBV9 and TRBJ1-5; no definite D call. The V end was cut by 7 bases, the J end by 3 bases, with 11 bases between. This CDR3 is built from 13 residues. CDR1 is SGDLS, CDR2 YYNGEE, per germline. CDR3 sequence (DNA): TGTGCCAGCTCCTTCGGGATCAATCAGCCCCAGCATTTT. This translates into CASSFGINQPQHF. The variable domain in full, completed from reference TRBV9 and TRBJ1-5, reads DSGVTQTPKHLITATGQRVTLRCSPRSGDLSVYWYQQSLDQGLQFLIQYYNGEERAKGNILERFSAQQFPDLHSELNLSSLELGDSALYFCASSFGINQPQHFGDGTRLSIL.

The chain carries TRBV7-6 and TRBJ2-7; D is undetermined. V was trimmed by 1 base and J by 4 bases, leaving 8 bases between them. This CDR3 contains 13 residues. The germline CDR1 and CDR2 sequences are SGHVS and FNYEAQ. Here the CDR3 reads CASSLGGKYEQYF. DNA of the CDR3: TGTGCCAGCAGCTTAGGAGGAAAGTACGAGCAGTACTTC.

The V and J genes are TRBV28 and TRBJ2-4; D ambiguous. V was cut by 4 bases and J by 0 bases, with 16 bases left in between. CDR3 size: 17 residues. Germline V gives CDR1 MDHEN, CDR2 SYDVKM. CDR3 coding DNA: TGTGCCAGCAGTTCCCCTCGCAGGCTCGTAGCCAAAAACATTCAGTACTTC. Encoded protein: CASSSPRRLVAKNIQYF.

The chain joins TRBV23-1 to TRBJ2-7; D is perhaps TRBD1 (5 bases). TRBV23-1 is an open reading frame, and its role is uncertain. V lost 3 bases, J lost 2 bases, and 11 bases lay in between. The CDR3 is 14 residues long. The CDR3 nucleotides read TGCGCCAGCAGTCATGTACAGGACACCTACGAGCAGTACTTC. It translates to CASSHVQDTYEQYF.

The V and J genes are TRBV27 and TRBJ2-1, with 10 positions matching TRBD2. This CDR3 is 15 amino acids long. Germline CDR1 MNHEY, CDR2 SMNVEV (reference sequence). The V gene end was trimmed by 2 bases and the J gene end by 7 bases; junction bases not matched to a gene: 5. Here the CDR3 reads CASSLLAGEKNEQFF. CDR3 DNA: TGTGCCAGCAGTTTACTAGCGGGAGAAAAAAATGAGCAGTTCTTC.

The rearrangement uses TRBV7-9 and TRBJ1-5; D call uncertain. Trimming removed 5 bases from V and 0 bases from J, with 14 bases in between. CDR3 length equals 16 residues. Per germline, CDR1 SEHNR and CDR2 FQNEAQ (reference sequence). The CDR3 DNA follows: TGTGCCAGCAGCCTCGGGGTAGGGCCTAGCAATCAGCCCCAGCATTTT. As protein: CASSLGVGPSNQPQHF.

The CDR3 here is CASSEEQGAGEKLFF. The CDR3 DNA reads as TGTGCCAGCAGCGAAGAACAGGGGGCGGGCGAAAAACTGTTTTTT. This chain links TRBV5-4 with TRBJ1-4; the match to TRBD1 covers 9 bases. The CDR3 is 15 amino acids. Germline V lookup: CDR1 SGHNT, CDR2 YYREEE (reference sequence). V shed 4 bases, J shed 8 bases, and the junction held 9 bases outside the gene matches.